The 26 T cell receptor beta chains given below trace back to one sample, sequenced in a study of T cells in Graves' hyperthyroidism and ophthalmopathy (dated by TCRdb to the late 2010s). Library preparation was by multiplex PCR. The sequencer was an Illumina HiSeq 2000. TCR beta CDR3 regions were amplified from RNA transcripts. The TCR CDR3 was subjected to a first round of RT-PCR using the HTBI primer set and the Qiagen OneStep RT-PCR kit. Starting from the raw public reads, TCRdb applied fastp trimming at Q25, assembled clones with MiXCR and retained in-frame beta chains. Records with the same CDR3 protein are collapsed into one entry carrying the most frequent genes and DNA. A total of about 600,000 distinct CDR3 sequences appear in this sample, roughly 16% of them only once. The ten largest account for roughly 3% of the sample. Sequences were obtained from blood. These receptors all come from a woman aged 35 to 49 with Graves' ophthalmopathy.

This clonotype has at least ten counts. The V gene is TRBV3-1, the J gene TRBJ2-7, with D maybe TRBD1 (6 bases). V shed 2 bases and J shed 2 bases, with 7 bases lying between them. The germline CDR1 and CDR2 sequences are LGHDT and YNNKEL (reference sequence). CDR3 size: 13 residues. The CDR3 sequence: CASSQSGAYEQYF. CDR3 sequence (DNA): TGTGCCAGCAGCCAATCAGGGGCCTACGAGCAGTACTTC.

This clonotype was seen only a few times. V usage is TRBV29-1 and J usage is TRBJ2-6, with D perhaps TRBD1 (6 bases). Looked up from germline, CDR1 is SQVTM and CDR2 is ANQGSEA. CDR3 length: 16 amino acids. The V end lost 0 bases, the J end lost 1 base, and 10 bases lay between the germline ends. DNA for the CDR3: TGCAGCGTTGAAGATCCAGGGGCGTCTGGGGCCAACGTCCTGACTTTC. Translating gives CSVEDPGASGANVLTF.

This chain uses TRBV28 with TRBJ1-3; TRBD1 matches at 7 bases. V gave up 2 bases and J gave up 4 bases; unmatched junction bases: 5. Per germline, CDR1 MDHEN and CDR2 SYDVKM. The CDR3 totals 15 residues. The CDR3: CASSLSRGIGNTIYF. The CDR3 coding sequence is TGTGCCAGCAGTTTAAGCAGGGGGATCGGAAACACCATATATTTT.

This clonotype was seen at least ten times. The V and J genes are TRBV5-1 and TRBJ2-1, with 8 bases lining up with TRBD2. Germline V lookup: CDR1 SGHRS, CDR2 YFSETQ. CDR3 size: 15 residues. With V trimmed by 0 bases and J by 2 bases, 1 base remained unmatched. The CDR3 DNA follows: TGCGCCAGCAGCTTGGTCGGGGGGGCCTACAATGAGCAGTTCTTC. Amino acids: CASSLVGGAYNEQFF.

This clonotype was seen more than once but under ten times. The rearrangement joins TRBV11-2 to TRBJ1-3; maybe TRBD1 (5 bases). Trimming took off 6 bases at V and 0 bases at J, with 18 bases between the two ends. This CDR3 has 17 amino acids. Germline CDR1 and CDR2: SGHAT and FQNNGV. In DNA, the CDR3 is TGTGCCAGCAGTCGGGAGCAGGGTTACCACTCTGGAAACACCATATATTTT. Translated: CASSREQGYHSGNTIYF.

This clonotype has ten or more counts. The chain has TRBV5-6 and TRBJ2-7, with unresolved D. V was cut by 4 bases and J by 4 bases, with 15 bases left in between. CDR1 and CDR2 from the germline V gene are SGHDT and YYEEEE. This CDR3 region has 14 residues. CDR3 residues: CASSTSYPPYEQYF. The CDR3 DNA follows: TGTGCCAGCAGCACCTCATACCCACCGTACGAGCAGTACTTC.

This clonotype was counted ten times or more. The J gene is TRBJ1-5, the V gene TRBV28, with 7 bases lining up with TRBD1. From germline, CDR1 is MDHEN and CDR2 SYDVKM. The CDR3 is 16 residues long. Losses at the gene ends were 6 bases for V and 8 bases for J; bases not matched to a gene: 16. This chain's CDR3 is CASREAGTADIKPQHF. The CDR3 nucleotides are TGTGCCAGCAGAGAGGCCGGGACAGCGGATATTAAGCCCCAGCATTTT.

In this sample, this clonotype turned up a few times. The J gene is TRBJ2-7, the V gene TRBV7-2; D call uncertain. Trimming took off 4 bases at V and 2 bases at J, with 12 bases between the two ends. The CDR3 loop spans 14 amino acids. Germline-derived CDR1 and CDR2 are SGHTA and FQGNSA. CDR3 sequence: CASSSNPAAYEQYF. CDR3 coding DNA: TGTGCCAGCAGCTCCAATCCGGCCGCCTACGAGCAGTACTTC.

This clonotype was seen more than once but under ten times. The chain has TRBV5-6 and TRBJ2-7, with D unclear. Germline lookup yields CDR1 SGHDT and CDR2 YYEEEE. The V end was cut by 3 bases, the J end by 2 bases, with 15 bases between. The CDR3 contains 15 residues. The CDR3 coding sequence is TGTGCCAGCAGCTCTTTAGGTGGTTCCCCCTACGAGCAGTACTTC. Its translation: CASSSLGGSPYEQYF. The full variable domain, in which reference TRBV5-6 and TRBJ2-7 provide the parts outside the CDR3, is DAGVTQSPTHLIKTRGQQVTLRCSPKSGHDTVSWYQQALGQGPQFIFQYYEEEERQRGNFPDRFSGHQFPNYSSELNVNALLLGDSALYLCASSSLGGSPYEQYFGPGTRLTVT.

This clonotype appeared a few times. The chain employs TRBV3-1 and TRBJ2-2; a possible D gene is TRBD1 (6 bases). V was shortened by 0 bases and J by 4 bases, with 6 bases between the two germline ends. CDR3 length equals 14 residues. Looked up from germline, CDR1 is LGHDT and CDR2 is YNNKEL (reference sequence). The CDR3 reads CASSQEGATGELFF. For the CDR3, the DNA is TGTGCCAGCAGCCAAGAGGGGGCCACCGGGGAGCTGTTTTTT.

Many counts were recorded for this clonotype. The rearrangement joins TRBV2 to TRBJ1-2; D unresolved. Trimming removed 6 bases from V and 8 bases from J, with 13 bases in between. Germline values: CDR1 SNHLY, CDR2 FYNNEI. This CDR3 has 12 amino acids. CDR3 DNA: TGTGCCAGCAGCGTAGGGTCTTTAGGCTACACCTTC. Translating gives CASSVGSLGYTF.

This clonotype has at least ten counts. The chain combines TRBV12-5 with TRBJ2-1, with a tentative D call TRBD2 (6 bases). The CDR3 totals 17 residues. Germline V gene sequence: CDR1 LGHNT, CDR2 FRNRAP. The V end lost 2 bases, the J end lost 0 bases, and 14 bases lay between the germline ends. The CDR3 DNA reads as TGTGCTAGTGGTTTGCTCCTGGGGGGTAGCTCCTACAATGAGCAGTTCTTC. This translates into CASGLLLGGSSYNEQFF.

The chain carries TRBV7-9 and TRBJ1-6; D is possibly TRBD1 (5 bases). Germline lookup yields CDR1 SEHNR and CDR2 FQNEAQ (reference sequence). V lost 4 bases and J lost 5, with 15 bases in between. This CDR3 has 16 amino acids. The CDR3 nucleotides are TGTGCCAGCAGCTCCGGGGGGGACCGGAATAATTCACCCCTCCACTTT. As protein: CASSSGGDRNNSPLHF.

This clonotype was seen ten or more times. The J gene is TRBJ2-2, the V gene TRBV20-1; the match to TRBD1 covers 7 bases. Per the germline V gene, CDR1 is DFQATT and CDR2 is SNEGSKA (reference sequence). This CDR3 is built from 15 residues. Unmatched junction bases numbered 7, after V lost 1 base and J lost 5 bases. This CDR3 is CSARVDGRGTGELFF. The CDR3 bases are TGCAGTGCTAGAGTCGATGGCAGGGGGACCGGGGAGCTGTTTTTT.

A few counts support this clonotype. The chain employs TRBV7-9 and TRBJ2-1, with 8 nucleotides matching TRBD2. V was clipped by 3 bases and J by 5 bases; unmatched bases: 6. The germline V gene encodes CDR1 SEHNR and CDR2 FQNEAQ (reference sequence). CDR3 size: 15 residues. The CDR3 DNA follows: TGTGCCAGCAGCTTGAGCGGGAGCTTCAACAATGAGCAGTTCTTC. Encoded protein: CASSLSGSFNNEQFF.

This clonotype has a count of ten or more. V usage is TRBV20-1 and J usage is TRBJ2-7; maybe TRBD1 (6 bases). Between the trimmed V and J ends, which lost 2 bases and 3 bases, there was a span of 11 bases. In germline, CDR1 is DFQATT, CDR2 SNEGSKA (reference sequence). CDR3 size: 13 residues. CDR3 loop: CSARSGQIYEQYF. The CDR3 region has the DNA TGCAGTGCTAGAAGCGGACAGATCTACGAGCAGTACTTC.

The sample holds many counts of this clonotype. This chain connects TRBV5-1 to TRBJ2-3, with D uncertain. Trimming cost V 4 bases and J 2 bases, with 23 bases left between them. CDR1 is SGHRS and CDR2 is YFSETQ in the germline V gene. The CDR3 spans 18 residues. CDR3 in DNA: TGCGCCAGCAGCCCTGGGTTAAAGCCCGGACGAACCACAGATACGCAGTATTTT. It is translated as CASSPGLKPGRTTDTQYF.

The V and J genes are TRBV12-3 or TRBV12-4 and TRBJ2-2; D remains unclear. The CDR3 loop spans 12 amino acids. V lost 7 bases, J lost 3 bases, and 6 bases lay in between. This chain's CDR3 is CASMGYTGELFF. The CDR3 bases are TGTGCCAGCATGGGGTACACCGGGGAGCTGTTTTTT.

This clonotype occurred a few times. The chain recombines TRBV18 with TRBJ1-1; D is possibly TRBD1 (5 bases). The V gene's germline CDR1 is KGHSH and CDR2 LQKENI. Trimming cost V 2 bases and J 5 bases, with 12 bases left between them. The CDR3 consists of 14 residues. The CDR3 is CASSPGRERTEAFF. The CDR3 DNA is TGTGCCAGCTCACCAGGCAGGGAGCGGACTGAAGCTTTCTTT.

The CDR3 coding sequence is TGCGCCAGCATTAGCGGGACTTACAATGAGCAGTTCTTC. Amino acids: CASISGTYNEQFF. The rearrangement links TRBV10-2 to TRBJ2-1, with 8 bases that match TRBD2. The CDR3 sequence is 13 residues long. Germline CDR1 reads WSHSY; CDR2 reads SAAADI. After removal of 7 bases from V and 4 bases from J, the junction contained 3 bases not matched to a gene.

The chain's CDR3 is CASSKGHRAQPQHF. CDR3 nucleotides: TGTGCCAGCAGTAAGGGCCACAGGGCTCAGCCCCAGCATTTT. J is TRBJ1-5 and V is TRBV6-2 or TRBV6-3; weak D call: TRBD1 (6 bases). V lost 5 bases, J lost 6 bases, and 14 bases lay in between. Germline V gives CDR1 MNHEY, CDR2 SVGEGT. CDR3 length equals 14 residues.

This clonotype was seen only a few times. This chain links TRBV18 with TRBJ2-7; no definite D call. CDR1 and CDR2 from the germline V gene are KGHSH and LQKENI. V was trimmed by 0 bases and J by 7 bases, leaving 10 bases between them. This CDR3 has 13 residues. The CDR3 loop reads CASSPPSHPEQYF. The CDR3 DNA sequence: TGTGCCAGCTCACCACCCAGCCATCCGGAGCAGTACTTC.

This clonotype was found a few times. The chain joins TRBV20-1 to TRBJ2-2; a possible D gene is TRBD1 (5 bases). Germline CDR1 is DFQATT and CDR2 is SNEGSKA (reference sequence). Trimming stripped 3 bases from V and 5 bases from J, with 13 bases between. The CDR3 contains 14 residues. The CDR3 loop is CSARDTGGTGELFF. The CDR3 DNA sequence: TGCAGTGCTAGGGACACCGGCGGAACCGGGGAGCTGTTTTTT.

With respect to this clonotype: One base away lies a much larger clone, so this may be a sequencing read error. The chain's CDR3 is CSIGRGTGDVNEQYF. The CDR3 DNA sequence: TGCAGCATTGGAAGGGGGACAGGGGACGTTAACGAGCAGTACTTC. J is TRBJ2-7 and V is TRBV29-1; 10 nucleotides align to TRBD1. Germline loops: CDR1 SQVTM, CDR2 ANQGSEA. The length of the CDR3 is 15 residues. V lost 8 bases, J lost 5 bases, and 15 bases stayed unmatched.

The chain joins TRBV28 to TRBJ2-7; 13 nucleotides match TRBD2. The length of the CDR3 is 19 residues. CDR1 and CDR2 (germline): MDHEN, SYDVKM. Germline trimming cut 1 base from V and 5 bases from J; bases unmatched to any gene: 14. As DNA, the CDR3 is TGTGCCAGCAGTTTATACGCCTCGACTGGGACTAGCGGGACGAACGAGCAGTACTTC. Translated, it gives CASSLYASTGTSGTNEQYF.

Many counts were recorded for this clonotype. This chain links TRBV5-5 with TRBJ1-1, with D tentatively TRBD1 (5 bases). This CDR3 has 12 residues. Germline V lookup: CDR1 SGHKS, CDR2 YYEKEE (reference sequence). Trimming stripped 4 bases from V and 11 bases from J, with 15 bases between. CDR3 in DNA: TGTGCCAGCAGCGCCGAGGGGTGGCGGGCTTTCTTT. Its translation: CASSAEGWRAFF.